This T cell receptor beta chain was found in a study of response to subunit inactivated influenza vaccine. Study-level findings and limits: The authors suggested that few new T cells are recruited per seasonal influenza vaccination.

On this clonotype itself: Its target is not known.

CDR1 SGHRS and CDR2 YFSETQ come from the germline V gene. The CDR3 covers 15 residues. V lost 1 base and J 2 bases, leaving 10 bases between the germline ends. TCRdb reprocessed the RT-PCR reads with MiXCR, giving one entry per CDR3 protein. This sample yields about 480,000 distinct CDR3 sequences, of which 13% are seen a single time; less than 15% belongs to the top ten. The receptor comes from a man between 45 and 60 years old who received an inactivated influenza vaccine. The chain is built from TRBV5-1 and TRBJ2-1; TRBD1 is a possible D gene (5 bases). The specimen was PBMCs from blood, collected about 6 weeks after vaccination. CDR3 DNA: TGCGCCAGCAGCTTGATGGCAGGGCCCTACAATGAGCAGTTCTTC. Translating gives CASSLMAGPYNEQFF.